These 9 T cell receptor beta chains were sequenced from one sample in a study of cytomegalovirus exposure and HLA in healthy donors. PCR involved 60 Vbeta and 13 Jbeta primers. TCRdb's copy holds only in-frame clones and misses some; the assay was immunoSEQ multiplex PCR. Of about 110,000 clones in the sample, 80% were seen once. The sample was PBMCs. The receptors were sampled from a man aged 45-65 years in good health and CMV-seronegative.

The chain links TRBV7-9 to TRBJ2-1; perhaps TRBD1 as D (7 bases). The CDR3 consists of 16 residues. Trimming stripped 4 bases from V and 1 base from J, with 14 bases between. Germline CDR1 and CDR2: SEHNR and FQNEAQ (reference sequence). This chain's CDR3 is CASSSFRGESYNEQFF. As DNA, the CDR3 is TGTGCCAGCAGCTCGTTCAGGGGGGAGTCCTACAATGAGCAGTTCTTC.

The rearrangement uses TRBV5-1 and TRBJ1-5, with a tentative D call TRBD1 (6 bases). Germline CDR1 SGHRS, CDR2 YFSETQ. The V end was cut by 4 bases, the J end by 9 bases, with 17 bases between. This CDR3 region has 14 residues. CDR3 nucleotide sequence: TGCGCCAGCAGCCCGGGGGGGGGCGTAAGGCCCCAGCATTTT. Protein: CASSPGGGVRPQHF.

This clone was seen a handful of times. The chain uses TRBV28 and TRBJ1-2; 8 nucleotides agree with TRBD1. Germline V CDR1 and CDR2: MDHEN, SYDVKM. V lost 6 bases to trimming and J lost 8 bases; unmatched junction nucleotides: 8. The length of the CDR3 is 13 residues. The DNA of the CDR3 is TGTGCCAGCAGGGACCAGGACAGGGCCGGCTACACCTTC. Protein sequence: CASRDQDRAGYTF.

The chain couples TRBV14 to TRBJ1-2; weak D call: TRBD1 (6 bases). Deletions cut 5 bases from V and 8 bases from J, with 24 bases between. This CDR3 spans 16 amino acids. CDR1 and CDR2 (germline): SGHDN, FVKESK. In DNA, the CDR3 is TGTGCCAGCAGCACCTTAAACCAGGGGAACTATGTCGGCTACACCTTC. The encoded protein is CASSTLNQGNYVGYTF.

The V and J genes are TRBV7-9 and TRBJ1-4; D is perhaps TRBD1 (5 bases). Trimming took 5 bases from V and 2 from J, leaving 9 bases between them. The length of the CDR3 is 14 residues. CDR1 SEHNR and CDR2 FQNEAQ come from the germline V gene (reference sequence). The CDR3, as DNA: TGTGCCAGCAGCCGGGGGACGACTAATGAAAAACTGTTTTTT. Amino acid sequence: CASSRGTTNEKLFF.

A single count supports this clone. The chain links TRBV6-6 to TRBJ1-4; 8 bases align to TRBD1. Looked up from germline, CDR1 is MNHNY and CDR2 is SVGAGI (reference sequence). The CDR3 length is 14 residues. J lost 4 bases, V lost 5 bases, and 3 bases had no gene match. The CDR3 spells CASSQDRVNEKLFF. The CDR3 bases are TGTGCCAGCAGTCAGGACAGGGTTAATGAAAAACTGTTTTTT.

The chain carries TRBV7-9 and TRBJ2-3, with 8 bases fitting TRBD2. V dropped 5 bases and J dropped 4; count of bases not matched to a gene: 8. This CDR3 has 15 amino acids. Germline CDR1 reads SEHNR; CDR2 reads FQNEAQ (reference sequence). CDR3 coding DNA: TGTGCCAGCAGCCCCAGCGGGAGAAACGCAGATACGCAGTATTTT. Translating gives CASSPSGRNADTQYF.

V usage is TRBV5-1 and J usage is TRBJ2-1; 10 bases line up with TRBD1. The CDR3 is 15 amino acids. From germline, CDR1 is SGHRS and CDR2 YFSETQ. V trimming: 1 base; J trimming: 6 bases; junction bases outside the gene matches: 4. The CDR3 DNA sequence: TGCGCCAGCAGCTTGTTCGGGACAGGGGCCAATGAGCAGTTCTTC. It translates to CASSLFGTGANEQFF. Together with reference TRBV5-1 and TRBJ2-1, the CDR3 gives the full variable domain: KAGVTQTPRYLIKTRGQQVTLSCSPISGHRSVSWYQQTPGQGLQFLFEYFSETQRNKGNFPGRFSGRQFSNSRSEMNVSTLELGDSALYLCASSLFGTGANEQFFGPGTRLTVL.

The chain recombines TRBV7-9 with TRBJ1-1; 7 nucleotides agree with TRBD1. This CDR3 comprises 15 residues. With 2 bases clipped from V and 4 bases from J, the junction kept 7 bases outside the gene matches. Germline V lookup: CDR1 SEHNR, CDR2 FQNEAQ (reference sequence). CDR3 nucleotide sequence: TGTGCCAGCAGCTTACGACAGGGACATTCCACTGAAGCTTTCTTT. As protein: CASSLRQGHSTEAFF.